The clone carrying this TCR beta chain was seen just once. This specimen comes from a study of blood T cell repertoires in COVID-19. The table came from immunoSEQ multiplex PCR; TCRdb's copy has only in-frame clones and leaves some out. This table has about 250,000 clones, 65% to 90% appearing once. Germline V gives CDR1 SQVTM, CDR2 ANQGSEA. With 3 bases removed from V and 6 bases from J, the gap between germline ends came to 21 bases. The CDR3 is 16 amino acids. The chain carries TRBV29-1 and TRBJ2-1; TRBD2 might be the D (6 bases). The sequenced sample consisted of peripheral blood. The sequence derives from an elderly woman with active or convalescent COVID-19. CDR3 sequence: CSVERLMPSVLNEQFF. The CDR3 nucleotides are TGCAGCGTTGAGAGGCTCATGCCTAGCGTCCTCAATGAGCAGTTCTTC.